Presented here are 9 T cell receptor beta chains from one specimen sequenced in a study of cytomegalovirus exposure and HLA in healthy donors. The PCR used 60 Vbeta and 13 Jbeta primers. Measured with immunoSEQ multiplex PCR; TCRdb has only the in-frame clones, and not every one. The sample holds some 190,000 clones, 77% seen once. Sequenced sample: PBMCs. The receptor set was obtained from a woman in her 30s in good health and CMV-seropositive.

This clone was observed a few times. This chain joins TRBV28 and TRBJ1-2; D is possibly TRBD1 (6 bases). Germline V gene data show CDR1 as MDHEN and CDR2 as SYDVKM. V was shortened by 6 bases and J by 8 bases, with 10 bases between the two germline ends. The CDR3 totals 11 residues. The chain's CDR3 is CASRGGRGYTF. CDR3 bases: TGTGCCAGCAGAGGGGGTCGAGGCTACACCTTC.

The table lists this clone with a few counts. V gene TRBV7-2 combines with J gene TRBJ2-3; D perhaps matches TRBD2 (5 bases). This CDR3 comprises 16 residues. Trimming pared 0 bases from V and 6 bases from J, leaving 16 bases between. Germline V lookup: CDR1 SGHTA, CDR2 FQGNSA. The CDR3 protein is CASSLARVRGSDTQYF. The CDR3 nucleotides read TGTGCCAGCAGCTTAGCGCGGGTGAGAGGTAGCGATACGCAGTATTTT.

This clone has just a few counts. The V gene is TRBV10-3, the J gene TRBJ2-5, with a weak D call TRBD2 (7 bases). Germline loops: CDR1 ENHRY, CDR2 SYGVKD. The CDR3 runs to 15 residues. V was pared by 2 bases and J by 5 bases, with 15 bases between. As DNA, the CDR3 is TGTGCCATCAGTGAGGCGGGGGCGGGTGGGGAGACCCAGTACTTC. This codes for CAISEAGAGGETQYF.

The CDR3 DNA follows: TGTGCCAGCAGCCTCAGCGGCGGGCCAAATAAAAGGGCTGAAGCTTTCTTT. Its translation: CASSLSGGPNKRAEAFF. This rearrangement joins TRBV5-6 to TRBJ1-1; unclear D gene. The CDR3 is 17 amino acids. Trimming shortened V by 4 bases and J by 6 bases, and 25 bases separated the two germline ends. In germline, CDR1 is SGHDT, CDR2 YYEEEE. The full variable domain, completed using reference TRBV5-6 and TRBJ1-1, is DAGVTQSPTHLIKTRGQQVTLRCSPKSGHDTVSWYQQALGQGPQFIFQYYEEEERQRGNFPDRFSGHQFPNYSSELNVNALLLGDSALYLCASSLSGGPNKRAEAFFGQGTRLTVV.

This clone was recorded a few times. The gene calls are TRBV7-6 and TRBJ2-7; tentative D call: TRBD1 (5 bases). The V gene's germline CDR1 is SGHVS and CDR2 FNYEAQ. The V end was cut by 3 bases, the J end by 6 bases, with 21 bases between. CDR3 length: 16 amino acids. The CDR3 region is CASSLDPPPGLVEQYF. In nucleotides, the CDR3 is TGTGCCAGCAGCTTGGACCCCCCTCCAGGGCTAGTCGAGCAGTACTTC.

This clone occurred once. The chain carries TRBV10-3 and TRBJ2-5; TRBD1 is a possible D gene (6 bases). This CDR3 is built from 15 residues. Trimming took off 0 bases at V and 4 bases at J, with 12 bases between the two ends. Germline CDR1 reads ENHRY; CDR2 reads SYGVKD. CDR3 coding DNA: TGTGCCATCAGTGAGTCAGGAAAAGGGGGAGAGACCCAGTACTTC. Translation: CAISESGKGGETQYF.

This clone was picked up one time. The chain carries TRBV27 and TRBJ2-1; TRBD2 aligns across 9 bases. This CDR3 is built from 16 residues. From germline, CDR1 is MNHEY and CDR2 SMNVEV (reference sequence). J lost 4 bases, V lost 4 bases, and 8 bases had no gene match. The CDR3 DNA reads TGTGCCAGCAGTTCTGGGGCGGGGGGGCGGTACAATGAGCAGTTCTTC. It yields the protein CASSSGAGGRYNEQFF.

The J gene is TRBJ1-5, the V gene TRBV7-6; D is perhaps TRBD1 (5 bases). The CDR3 sequence is 13 residues long. V dropped 5 bases and J dropped 5 bases, with 10 bases sitting between them. Germline V gene sequence: CDR1 SGHVS, CDR2 FNYEAQ. The CDR3 region has the DNA TGTGCCAGCAGCCCATCAGGGTATCAGCCCCAGCATTTT. Residues: CASSPSGYQPQHF.

In this sample, this clone turned up a few times. The CDR3 loop reads CASSFILRTAGQGQRDPARNEQFF. The CDR3 DNA sequence: TGTGCCAGCAGCTTTATTTTACGGACTGCGGGACAGGGACAACGGGACCCTGCCCGGAATGAGCAGTTCTTC. V usage is TRBV13 and J usage is TRBJ2-1, with 9 nucleotides matching TRBD1. The length of the CDR3 is 24 residues. After removal of 3 bases from V and 7 bases from J, the junction contained 34 bases not matched to a gene. In germline, CDR1 is PRHDT, CDR2 FYEKMQ (reference sequence).